A single sample is the source of the 2 T cell receptor beta chains below, sequenced in a study of T cell repertoires in cytomegalovirus infection. Using its own MiXCR run on the reads, TCRdb lists one record per CDR3 protein. The data show 150,000 to 200,000 distinct CDR3 sequences, with 28% seen just once and roughly 32% held by the top ten. The specimen was PBMCs. The receptors here all came from a human donor in good health (CMV status not recorded). Some clones in this sample may be carry-over from other donors' samples.

The chain is built from TRBV5-1 and TRBJ2-7, with unresolved D. V was shortened by 3 bases and J by 5 bases, with 21 bases between the two germline ends. CDR3 length: 16 amino acids. Germline V gives CDR1 SGHRS, CDR2 YFSETQ. This CDR3 is CASSSLLDTADDEQYF. As DNA, the CDR3 is TGCGCCAGCAGCTCGTTACTTGACACCGCGGATGACGAGCAGTACTTC.

This clonotype was picked up a small number of times. This sequence joins TRBV2 and TRBJ2-2, with D hard to call. Trimming took 5 bases from V and 2 from J, leaving 9 bases between them. The CDR3 is 14 residues long. The V gene's germline CDR1 is SNHLY and CDR2 FYNNEI. This CDR3 reads CASSPRVNTGELFF. The CDR3 nucleotides are TGTGCCAGCAGTCCCAGAGTTAACACCGGGGAGCTGTTTTTT.